The T cell receptor (beta chain) under discussion was sequenced for a study of shared clonotypes between healthy human individuals. Whole-study context: The study used three CD4 naive, three CD4 memory, two CD8 naive and one CD8 memory plate per donor. Study conclusions and caveats: A handful of donors held about 4.5% of naive CD4 clonotypes in common. Clonotypes not shared had lower generation probabilities than those common to all four donors.

CDR1 and CDR2 from the germline V gene are MNHEY and SVGAGI. This CDR3 region has 12 residues. The germline V and J ends were trimmed by 5 bases and 13 bases, with 15 bases remaining between them. About this clone: Its antigen is not identified.

The method was immunoSEQ multiplex PCR; TCRdb's version includes in-frame clones alone and lacks a portion of them. This table has about 610,000 clones, 95% to 98% appearing once. The clonotype was recovered from a woman aged 25 to 45 in good health. Specimen: naive CD4+ T cells sorted from blood. The subset: CD45RA+ positively selected. The chain is built from TRBV6-5 and TRBJ2-1; no firm D call. The CDR3 DNA sequence: TGTGCCAGCAGTAACCCGACGCTAGAACAGTTCTTC. Translation: CASSNPTLEQFF.